This T cell receptor beta chain came from a study of T-cell memory formation after mild COVID-19 (dated by TCRdb to the early 2020s). With respect to the entire study: TCR sequence clusters from the two donors were largely donor specific. In a couple of donors, T-cell clones that expanded and contracted after mild COVID-19 were tracked by sequencing TCRalpha and TCRbeta repertoires over time. Two young, previously healthy adult volunteers made up the cohort, one male and one female.

PBMCs were isolated by Ficoll-Paque density gradient centrifugation. For sequencing, an Illumina NovaSeq 6000 was employed. TCRalpha and TCRbeta cDNA libraries were constructed by 5'RACE with constant-segment primers, with sample barcodes and unique molecular identifiers being introduced. Trizol reagent was used to extract RNA from every sample. Amplification of the libraries took two PCR steps, and the second step added a second sample barcode plus Illumina TruSeq adapters. Sequencing of libraries was performed on an Illumina NovaSeq with 2 x 150 bp paired-end reads. In the source study's methods: Demultiplexing of reads and collapsing into UMI-guided consensus sequences were performed with migec v1.2.7. Using mixcr v2.1.11, UMI consensuses were aligned to TRA and TRB V and J templates and then assembled into clonotypes. Expanded or contracted clonotypes were those called significant by both edgeR and NoisET, with noise models trained on biological replicates. For edgeR calls, the thresholds were a false discovery rate-adjusted p below 0.01 and a log2 fold-change of 1. As an exploratory analysis of dynamics, max-normalized trajectories of the 1000 most abundant clonotypes were examined by PCA with hierarchical clustering. Separately sequenced CD4+ and CD8+ repertoires were used to assign a CD4 or CD8 phenotype to each responding clone. TCRdb ran its own pipeline on the public reads, namely fastp trimming at Q25 and MiXCR clone calling, and kept in-frame beta chains. Each record represents a unique CDR3 protein, reported with the most common genes and DNA among its rows. TCRdb, not the original authors, processed these V and J calls. The sample table contains roughly 410,000 distinct CDR3 sequences; only one count was recorded for approximately 24% of them. The ten largest make up around 8.1% of the sample.

Reading from cysteine to phenylalanine, the CDR3 counts 13 amino acids. Kept here is only the CDR3 DNA, which spans 39 bases and is read in frame from base 1. Trimming leaves V shorter by 3 bases and J shorter by 6 bases, with the junction holding 5 bases beyond the gene matches. CDR1 and CDR2 are drawn from the germline V gene (reference sequence): DFQATT, SNEGSKA. This clonotype was seen more than once but under ten times. Its antigen specificity is not known. No much larger clone is present one base from it, and per-base qualities are unavailable. Here is what the overall study found, with its caveats: Clones that contracted from day 15 to 85 showed balanced CD4/CD8 phenotypes, whereas a second wave of clones that expanded from day 15 to 37 leaned towards CD4+. Contracting CD4+ clones appeared mostly in the CM and EM memory subsets, whereas CD8+ clones were enriched in EMRA. Some responding clones were detected in pre-infection memory, suggesting pre-existing cross-reactive memory T cells joined the SARS-CoV-2 response. The study covered only a couple of mild cases, and larger cohorts including severe cases with pre-infection samples were considered necessary. The second-wave clones that peaked on day 37 were not confirmed to be SARS-CoV-2 specific.

This TCR derives from an adult woman who had mild COVID-19 (a few samples of this study predate the infection). The sample titles of this study are shuffled in the database, so cell type and time point are left out; the donor was told from shared clones. Recombination linked TRBV20-1 to TRBJ2-7, and 10 bases in between align with TRBD1. Sequenced: PBMCs or a T cell subset sorted from them (not recorded which). DNA sequence: TGCAGTGCTAGTTTGACAGGGGGCAGCGAGCAGTACTTC. Translated, this is CSASLTGGSEQYF.